This T cell receptor beta chain was observed in a study of T cells in Graves' hyperthyroidism and ophthalmopathy. General study points: Peripheral blood also featured most of the thyroid clonotypes expanded above 0.001.

Orbital computed tomography and thyroid ultrasound, together with serum TRAb and thyroxine and clinical symptoms, were used for diagnoses. Fresh peripheral blood, roughly 9.3 ml, was the source of the PBMCs. This clonotype has ten or more counts. Its antigen is currently unknown. This CDR3 has 14 amino acids. With 4 bases removed from V and 7 bases from J, the gap between germline ends came to 17 bases. The V gene's germline CDR1 is SGHAT and CDR2 FQNNGV. From RNA transcripts, TCR beta CDR3 regions were amplified. The HTBI primer set served for first-round RT-PCR of the TCR CDR3. TCRdb reprocessed the multiplex PCR reads with MiXCR, giving one entry per CDR3 protein. The table records about 380,000 distinct CDR3 sequences, about 18% of them present only once.

The receptor comes from a man younger than 35 with Graves' ophthalmopathy. Sequencing input: blood. The V call is TRBV11-2, the J call TRBJ2-7; tentative D call: TRBD1 (6 bases). The CDR3 protein is CASSWGLPEREQYF. The CDR3 coding sequence is TGTGCCAGCAGCTGGGGGCTTCCTGAACGGGAGCAGTACTTC.